The 29 T cell receptor beta chains presented below share a single source sample, sequenced in a study of shared clonotypes between healthy human individuals. The table came from immunoSEQ multiplex PCR; TCRdb's copy has only in-frame clones and leaves some out. This table holds 600,000 or so clones, 95% to 98% found once. CD45RO-negative CD8 cells positively selected for CCR7 made up the naive population, which excluded terminally differentiated effector memory CD45RA+ cells. Sequenced sample: naive CD8+ T cells sorted from blood. The receptors were gathered from a man aged 30 to 39 in good health.

The chain uses TRBV15 and TRBJ2-7; D possibly corresponds to TRBD2 (5 bases). This CDR3 spans 15 amino acids. Trimming removed 4 bases from V and 5 bases from J, with 18 bases in between. Germline assignment: CDR1 LNHNV and CDR2 YYDKDF (reference sequence). CDR3 amino acids: CATSMDRLRTDEQYF. The CDR3 nucleotides are TGTGCCACCAGCATGGATCGACTACGGACTGACGAGCAGTACTTC. The full variable domain, completed using reference TRBV15 and TRBJ2-7, is DAMVIQNPRYQVTQFGKPVTLSCSQTLNHNVMYWYQQKSSQAPKLLFHYYDKDFNNEADTPDNFQSRRPNTSFCFLDIRSPGLGDTAMYLCATSMDRLRTDEQYFGPGTRLTVT.

The chain links TRBV6-5 to TRBJ2-1, with D possibly being TRBD2 (7 bases). The V and J ends lost 1 base and 5 bases respectively, with 9 bases between them. CDR3 length: 14 residues. Germline CDR1 and CDR2: MNHEY and SVGAGI. CDR3 amino acids: CASSYLRGHNEQFF. For the CDR3, the DNA is TGTGCCAGCAGTTACTTGCGGGGGCACAATGAGCAGTTCTTC.

The chain joins TRBV2 to TRBJ1-1, with 8 bases aligning to TRBD1. The CDR3 covers 16 residues. With 11 bases clipped from V and 7 bases from J, the junction kept 21 bases outside the gene matches. CDR1 is SNHLY, CDR2 FYNNEI, per germline. The CDR3 nucleotides read TGTGCCCGAAGGGATATCCGGGCAGGGGGCGATCTTGAAGCTTTCTTT. Translated, it gives CARRDIRAGGDLEAFF.

The rearrangement joins TRBV11-2 to TRBJ2-7, with D perhaps matching TRBD2 (7 bases). This CDR3 region has 17 residues. V lost 0 bases and J lost 8, with 23 bases in between. The germline CDR1 and CDR2 sequences are SGHAT and FQNNGV. Here the CDR3 reads CASSLEAIGGREGKQYF. The CDR3 bases are TGTGCCAGCAGCTTAGAGGCGATCGGGGGGCGTGAGGGTAAGCAGTACTTC.

The rearrangement links TRBV30 to TRBJ2-7; tentative D call: TRBD2 (6 bases). The CDR3 has 13 amino acids. Trimming pared 5 bases from V and 3 bases from J, leaving 14 bases between. The germline V gene has CDR1 GTSNPN and CDR2 SVGIG (reference sequence). This chain's CDR3 is CAWAGRHRYEQYF. CDR3 coding DNA: TGTGCCTGGGCAGGGAGGCATCGCTACGAGCAGTACTTC.

V usage is TRBV11-2 and J usage is TRBJ2-7, with D unclear. V was cut by 5 bases and J by 4 bases, with 15 bases left in between. Germline CDR1 and CDR2: SGHAT and FQNNGV. The length of the CDR3 is 14 residues. CDR3 protein: CASSEAVQLYEQYF. DNA for the CDR3: TGTGCCAGCAGCGAGGCTGTGCAGCTATACGAGCAGTACTTC.

This rearrangement joins TRBV7-6 to TRBJ2-7; 8 nucleotides line up with TRBD2. Losses at the gene ends were 5 bases for V and 5 bases for J; bases not matched to a gene: 14. The CDR3 is 16 residues long. Germline V gives CDR1 SGHVS, CDR2 FNYEAQ. The CDR3, as DNA: TGTGCCAGCAGCCCCTCGGGGATCGGACTAGCTGACGAGCAGTACTTC. Its translation is CASSPSGIGLADEQYF.

The chain joins TRBV4-1 to TRBJ2-7, with 13 nucleotides matching TRBD2. Germline V gene data show CDR1 as MGHRA and CDR2 as YSYEKL. The CDR3 has 14 amino acids. The junction had 3 bases not matched to a gene; V was cut back by 4 bases and J by 6 bases. CDR3 protein: CASSPRTSGSEQYF. CDR3 nucleotides: TGCGCCAGCAGCCCAAGGACTAGCGGGAGCGAGCAGTACTTC.

The V and J genes are TRBV7-9 and TRBJ2-5, with 8 nucleotides matching TRBD1. J was trimmed by 5 bases and V by 4 bases; bases with no gene match: 12. Germline V gives CDR1 SEHNR, CDR2 FQNEAQ (reference sequence). The CDR3 contains 16 residues. The CDR3 DNA reads TGTGCCAGCAGCTCCTCCCAGGGGGCCTTCTGGGAGACCCAGTACTTC. It codes for CASSSSQGAFWETQYF.

V usage is TRBV5-1 and J usage is TRBJ1-5; no definite D call. This CDR3 comprises 14 residues. Between the trimmed V and J ends, which lost 2 bases and 3 bases, there was a span of 9 bases. Germline values: CDR1 SGHRS, CDR2 YFSETQ. CDR3 sequence reads: CASSLKTANQPQHF. CDR3 DNA: TGCGCCAGCAGCTTAAAAACCGCCAATCAGCCCCAGCATTTT.

This clone occurred once. The chain employs TRBV7-8 and TRBJ2-1, with D possibly being TRBD1 (6 bases). Germline V gene data show CDR1 as SGHVS and CDR2 as FQNEAQ. V was clipped by 5 bases and J by 1 base, with 15 bases between them. This CDR3 has 16 residues. This chain's CDR3 is CASSGWTEMSYNEQFF. The CDR3 DNA reads TGTGCCAGCAGCGGATGGACAGAAATGTCCTACAATGAGCAGTTCTTC.

The V and J genes are TRBV11-2 and TRBJ2-2; 8 nucleotides align to TRBD2. With 5 bases clipped from V and 4 bases from J, the junction kept 18 bases outside the gene matches. In germline, CDR1 is SGHAT, CDR2 FQNNGV. This CDR3 is 19 amino acids long. CDR3: CASSPLGIAGTYITGELFF. For the CDR3, the DNA is TGTGCCAGCAGCCCTTTGGGGATAGCGGGAACCTACATCACCGGGGAGCTGTTTTTT.

V is TRBV6-5 and J is TRBJ1-2; D might be TRBD1 (6 bases). V lost 1 base and J 2 bases, leaving 8 bases between the germline ends. CDR1 and CDR2 from the germline V gene are MNHEY and SVGAGI. The CDR3 totals 14 residues. DNA of the CDR3: TGTGCCAGCAGTTACTTAGGGGGGAACTATGGCTACACCTTC. It is translated as CASSYLGGNYGYTF.

The chain couples TRBV4-1 to TRBJ2-7; 10 bases fit TRBD2. The ends lost 1 base at V and 0 bases at J; junction bases unmatched: 9. This CDR3 region has 18 residues. Germline loops: CDR1 MGHRA, CDR2 YSYEKL. For the CDR3, the DNA is TGCGCCAGCAGCCAAGTAACCGGACTAGCGGTCGACTCCTACGAGCAGTACTTC. Translation: CASSQVTGLAVDSYEQYF.

V gene TRBV14 combines with J gene TRBJ1-2, with 9 positions matching TRBD1. CDR3 length: 15 residues. Germline CDR1 reads SGHDN; CDR2 reads FVKESK. V was clipped by 5 bases and J by 4 bases; unmatched bases: 8. Written as DNA, the CDR3 is TGTGCCAGCAGCGAAGGGACAGGGTATCCCTATGGCTACACCTTC. This sequence encodes CASSEGTGYPYGYTF.

This chain connects TRBV4-1 to TRBJ2-1; TRBD2 aligns across 7 bases. The J segment lost 3 bases and the V segment lost 6 bases, leaving 8 bases of the junction unmatched. The V gene's germline CDR1 is MGHRA and CDR2 YSYEKL. This CDR3 has 15 residues. The CDR3 DNA follows: TGCGCCAGCAGTACCCTAGCGGATCTCTACAATGAGCAGTTCTTC. It is translated as CASSTLADLYNEQFF.

The chain uses TRBV18 and TRBJ2-7; D possibly corresponds to TRBD1 (6 bases). V lost 3 bases, J lost 3 bases, and 15 bases lay in between. Germline V gives CDR1 KGHSH, CDR2 LQKENI. CDR3 length: 15 residues. CDR3 region: CASSPTDSAIYEQYF. In nucleotides, the CDR3 is TGTGCCAGCTCACCCACGGACAGCGCAATCTACGAGCAGTACTTC.

The J gene is TRBJ2-1, the V gene TRBV10-1; 12 positions agree with TRBD2. Germline loops: CDR1 WNHNN, CDR2 SYGVQD (reference sequence). The junction had 10 bases not matched to a gene; V was cut back by 2 bases and J by 2 bases. This CDR3 is 19 amino acids long. CDR3 nucleotides: TGCGCCAGCAGTGAGCGGCAGGGGGCTAGCGGGAGGGCCTACAATGAGCAGTTCTTC. Amino acids: CASSERQGASGRAYNEQFF.

V gene TRBV29-1 combines with J gene TRBJ2-5; 7 nucleotides line up with TRBD1. The CDR3 totals 14 residues. The germline gives CDR1 SQVTM, CDR2 ANQGSEA. V dropped 2 bases and J dropped 4; count of bases not matched to a gene: 7. The CDR3 DNA reads as TGCAGCGTTGAAATGGCAGGGGGTGGAGAGACCCAGTACTTC. Translation gives CSVEMAGGGETQYF.

J is TRBJ2-2 and V is TRBV30; D not resolved. Germline values: CDR1 GTSNPN, CDR2 SVGIG (reference sequence). The CDR3 spans 16 residues. V was trimmed by 0 bases and J by 3 bases, leaving 14 bases between them. The CDR3 is CAWSVLGSRYTGELFF. The DNA for the CDR3 is TGTGCCTGGAGTGTACTTGGCTCCCGGTACACCGGGGAGCTGTTTTTT.

The gene calls are TRBV7-8 and TRBJ2-1, with TRBD2 matching 11 bases. The germline gives CDR1 SGHVS, CDR2 FQNEAQ. The CDR3 length is 16 residues. V shed 1 base and J 9 bases; nucleotides not matched to a gene: 8. The CDR3 reads CASSLGSLAGGGEQFF. DNA for the CDR3: TGTGCCAGCAGCTTAGGGTCGCTAGCGGGAGGTGGTGAGCAGTTCTTC.

The chain carries TRBV7-2 and TRBJ2-3, with 10 positions matching TRBD2. Trimming took 0 bases from V and 4 from J; bases not matched to a gene: 7. The CDR3 runs to 17 residues. Germline V CDR1 and CDR2: SGHTA, FQGNSA. The CDR3 DNA reads as TGTGCCAGCAGCTTAGCTCTAGCGGGAGTTGGGGCAGATACGCAGTATTTT. It encodes CASSLALAGVGADTQYF.

The V gene is TRBV2, the J gene TRBJ1-3; 10 bases agree with TRBD1. CDR1 SNHLY and CDR2 FYNNEI come from the germline V gene. V was clipped by 6 bases and J by 2 bases; unmatched bases: 4. This CDR3 has 15 residues. The CDR3 sequence is CASRTGTGAGNTIYF. CDR3 nucleotides: TGTGCCAGCAGGACCGGGACAGGGGCTGGAAACACCATATATTTT.

The chain carries TRBV7-9 and TRBJ2-7; 7 bases map to TRBD1. The germline V gene has CDR1 SEHNR and CDR2 FQNEAQ (reference sequence). V was clipped by 4 bases and J by 4 bases; unmatched bases: 19. The CDR3 covers 18 residues. The DNA for the CDR3 is TGTGCCAGCAGCTCGTACCGGCCCCAACAGGGGAATTGGTACGAGCAGTACTTC. Amino acid sequence: CASSSYRPQQGNWYEQYF.

The V gene is TRBV6-5, the J gene TRBJ2-7, with a weak D call TRBD1 (7 bases). V lost 1 base and J 2 bases, leaving 12 bases between the germline ends. This CDR3 spans 15 amino acids. The V gene's germline CDR1 is MNHEY and CDR2 SVGAGI. CDR3 region: CASSYWGDRAYEQYF. The CDR3 DNA follows: TGTGCCAGCAGTTACTGGGGGGACAGAGCCTACGAGCAGTACTTC.

The chain couples TRBV7-9 to TRBJ2-3; 10 bases are shared with TRBD2. This CDR3 has 14 amino acids. Germline V gene sequence: CDR1 SEHNR, CDR2 FQNEAQ (reference sequence). J lost 10 bases, V lost 10 bases, and 14 bases had no gene match. In DNA form, the CDR3 reads TGTGCCACCCCCTCGGAGGTAGCGGGAGGACCGCAGTATTTT. The encoded protein is CATPSEVAGGPQYF. Full variable domain (rest looked up from reference TRBV7-9 and TRBJ2-3): DTGVSQNPRHKITKRGQNVTFRCDPISEHNRLYWYRQTLGQGPEFLTYFQNEAQLEKSRLLSDRFSAERPKGSFSTLEIQRTEQGDSAMYLCATPSEVAGGPQYFGPGTRLTVL.

The genes are TRBV6-4 and TRBJ2-2; 7 bases are a match to TRBD2. The CDR3 is 17 amino acids. Looked up from germline, CDR1 is MRHNA and CDR2 is SNTAGT. After removal of 0 bases from V and 8 bases from J, the junction contained 12 bases not matched to a gene. The chain's CDR3 is CASSDSPGLLGIGELFF. CDR3 sequence (DNA): TGTGCCAGCAGTGACTCCCCGGGACTACTGGGAATAGGGGAGCTGTTTTTT.

The chain is built from TRBV6-4 and TRBJ2-1, with D possibly matching TRBD1 (5 bases). V lost 0 bases and J lost 8, with 8 bases in between. Germline assignment: CDR1 MRHNA and CDR2 SNTAGT. The CDR3 has 13 amino acids. The DNA of the CDR3 is TGTGCCAGCAGTGACTCGACAGTCCATGAGCAGTTCTTC. Its protein is CASSDSTVHEQFF.

The rearrangement uses TRBV6-5 and TRBJ2-1; TRBD2 is a possible D gene (5 bases). Germline CDR1 and CDR2: MNHEY and SVGAGI. This CDR3 spans 14 amino acids. The ends were cut back, 5 bases at V and 2 bases at J, with 10 bases in the middle. The CDR3 loop reads CASSPNGAYNEQFF. The CDR3 DNA follows: TGTGCCAGCAGTCCCAACGGGGCCTACAATGAGCAGTTCTTC.